This passage covers 23 T cell receptor beta chains from one sample sequenced in a study of blood T cells in healthy people across ages. Then a second PCR, running roughly 7 to 11 cycles, was carried out with a sample-barcoded 5' primer and a J-beta primer mix. TCRdb independently ran MiXCR on the 5' RACE reads; one entry per CDR3 protein. The data hold about 830,000 distinct CDR3 sequences, with approximately 65% observed a single time. Sample: blood. These receptors were taken from a man younger than 40 in good health.

The chain employs TRBV27 and TRBJ2-3; 7 nucleotides line up with TRBD1. CDR3 length: 14 amino acids. With 6 bases clipped from V and 4 bases from J, the junction kept 7 bases outside the gene matches. CDR1 MNHEY and CDR2 SMNVEV come from the germline V gene (reference sequence). CDR3 in amino acids: CASREIGGADTQYF. Written as DNA, the CDR3 is TGTGCCAGCAGAGAGATAGGGGGCGCAGATACGCAGTATTTT.

V and J are TRBV28 and TRBJ2-2; no reliable D call. The CDR3 spans 12 residues. Germline values: CDR1 MDHEN, CDR2 SYDVKM. The germline V and J ends were trimmed by 11 bases and 4 bases, with 11 bases remaining between them. In nucleotides, the CDR3 is TGTGCCGCCCAGATCGGCACCGGGGAGCTGTTTTTT. Translating it yields CAAQIGTGELFF.

This chain links TRBV9 with TRBJ1-1, with TRBD1 matching 8 bases. CDR3 length equals 15 residues. The V gene's germline CDR1 is SGDLS and CDR2 YYNGEE. J was trimmed by 1 base and V by 3 bases; bases with no gene match: 5. CDR3 sequence (DNA): TGTGCCAGCAGCGAGCCCGGACAGGGGAACACTGAAGCTTTCTTT. As protein: CASSEPGQGNTEAFF.

The chain joins TRBV4-2 to TRBJ1-2; weak D call: TRBD1 (5 bases). CDR1 LGHNA and CDR2 YNFKEQ come from the germline V gene. The V end was cut by 0 bases, the J end by 4 bases, with 15 bases between. The CDR3 loop spans 16 amino acids. CDR3 region: CASSQDLAGNLYGYTF. The CDR3 nucleotides are TGTGCCAGCAGCCAAGATCTTGCAGGGAACCTCTATGGCTACACCTTC.

V is TRBV2 and J is TRBJ2-3; maybe TRBD2 (6 bases). V lost 9 bases, J lost 6 bases, and 16 bases lay in between. Germline-derived CDR1 and CDR2 are SNHLY and FYNNEI. This CDR3 region has 13 residues. The DNA of the CDR3 is TGTGCCAGACCGAGGGACTCGGTCGATACGCAGTATTTT. Its protein is CARPRDSVDTQYF.

V and J are TRBV14 and TRBJ2-3, with no clear D. V dropped 4 bases and J dropped 5 bases, with 10 bases sitting between them. Germline CDR1 and CDR2: SGHDN and FVKESK. The CDR3 covers 13 residues. DNA for the CDR3: TGTGCCAGCAGCCTCGTGGCTTTAGATACGCAGTATTTT. Translated: CASSLVALDTQYF.

The V call is TRBV7-9, the J call TRBJ2-3, with 9 nucleotides matching TRBD1. Trimming cost V 4 bases and J 7 bases; bases outside gene matches: 6. The germline gives CDR1 SEHNR, CDR2 FQNEAQ (reference sequence). CDR3 length: 14 amino acids. CDR3 sequence reads: CASSSQGAEHTQYF. The CDR3 DNA follows: TGTGCCAGCAGCTCACAGGGGGCCGAACATACGCAGTATTTT.

This clonotype was recorded once. The chain is built from TRBV13 and TRBJ2-1; 8 nucleotides agree with TRBD1. CDR1 is PRHDT and CDR2 is FYEKMQ in the germline V gene (reference sequence). Germline trimming cut 1 base from V and 9 bases from J; bases unmatched to any gene: 5. The CDR3 loop spans 14 amino acids. The CDR3 bases are TGTGCCAGCAGCTTAGTCGGACAGGGAGGTGAGCAGTTCTTC. Its protein product is CASSLVGQGGEQFF.

The chain recombines TRBV20-1 with TRBJ2-7; D call uncertain. CDR1 is DFQATT and CDR2 is SNEGSKA in the germline V gene (reference sequence). The CDR3 sequence is 12 residues long. The V end lost 3 bases, the J end lost 2 bases, and 8 bases lay between the germline ends. The CDR3 DNA sequence: TGCAGTGCTAGGAGGAAAACCTACGAGCAGTACTTC. It translates to CSARRKTYEQYF.

This clonotype appeared a few times. This CDR3 reads CATSDASDDYGYTF. The CDR3 DNA reads TGTGCCACCAGTGATGCCTCGGATGACTATGGCTACACCTTC. The chain joins TRBV24-1 to TRBJ1-2; D ambiguous. CDR3 length: 14 residues. V was shortened by 3 bases and J by 3 bases, with 10 bases between the two germline ends. CDR1 and CDR2 from the germline V gene are KGHDR and SFDVKD.

The chain employs TRBV20-1 and TRBJ1-4, with TRBD1 matching 9 bases. The CDR3 totals 13 residues. The V and J ends lost 6 bases and 7 bases, in that order; junction bases with no gene match: 6. Per the germline V gene, CDR1 is DFQATT and CDR2 is SNEGSKA (reference sequence). CDR3 bases: TGCAGTGCCACCGGGACAGGGATTGAAAAACTGTTTTTT. It translates to CSATGTGIEKLFF.

The gene calls are TRBV28 and TRBJ2-7; the D is unclear. Trimming cost V 7 bases and J 0 bases, with 10 bases left between them. Germline CDR1 MDHEN, CDR2 SYDVKM. The CDR3 totals 13 residues. The CDR3 region has the DNA TGTGCCAGCACAAGTACAGACTCCTACGAGCAGTACTTC. As protein: CASTSTDSYEQYF. The full variable domain, with the rest looked up from reference TRBV28 and TRBJ2-7, is DVKVTQSSRYLVKRTGEKVFLECVQDMDHENMFWYRQDPGLGLRLIYFSYDVKMKEKGDIPEGYSVSREKKERFSLILESASTNQTSMYLCASTSTDSYEQYFGPGTRLTVT.

V gene TRBV7-2 combines with J gene TRBJ2-1; the match to TRBD2 covers 7 bases. The CDR3 contains 15 residues. The ends lost 3 bases at V and 6 bases at J; junction bases unmatched: 8. Germline V gene data show CDR1 as SGHTA and CDR2 as FQGNSA. The CDR3 DNA reads TGTGCCAGCAGCTTGGCCGCGGGGGATGGCAATGAGCAGTTCTTC. Residues: CASSLAAGDGNEQFF.

This chain joins TRBV4-2 and TRBJ2-4; perhaps TRBD1 as D (7 bases). Trimming stripped 1 base from V and 8 bases from J, with 15 bases between. There are 15 residues in the CDR3. Germline V gene lookup returns CDR1 LGHNA and CDR2 YNFKEQ. The CDR3 DNA follows: TGTGCCAGCAGCCAAGGCGGGAAAGACAGGGACATTCAGTACTTC. Translation gives CASSQGGKDRDIQYF.

This clonotype is a singleton in its sample. This chain links TRBV7-2 with TRBJ2-5; D is perhaps TRBD1 (6 bases). Germline loops: CDR1 SGHTA, CDR2 FQGNSA. Trimming shortened V by 1 base and J by 1 base, and 10 bases separated the two germline ends. CDR3 length: 15 amino acids. The DNA for the CDR3 is TGTGCCAGCAGCTTAGGTACACAGGGCCAAGAGACCCAGTACTTC. This codes for CASSLGTQGQETQYF.

This clonotype was found a few times. The chain couples TRBV20-1 to TRBJ1-5, with D unresolved. The CDR3 spans 13 residues. Germline assignment: CDR1 DFQATT and CDR2 SNEGSKA (reference sequence). V gave up 7 bases and J gave up 0 bases, with 10 bases separating them. The CDR3 loop reads CSGRLYSNQPQHF. CDR3 in DNA: TGCAGTGGGCGGCTTTATAGCAATCAGCCCCAGCATTTT.

The chain links TRBV29-1 to TRBJ2-7, with 7 bases aligning to TRBD1. This CDR3 is built from 14 residues. V lost 2 bases, J lost 5 bases, and 9 bases stayed unmatched. Germline V gene lookup returns CDR1 SQVTM and CDR2 ANQGSEA. The CDR3 here is CSVESTGWSHEQYF. In DNA, the CDR3 is TGCAGCGTTGAATCGACAGGGTGGTCCCACGAGCAGTACTTC.

V is TRBV10-3 and J is TRBJ1-2; D ambiguous. The CDR3 is made up of 13 amino acids. Germline assignment: CDR1 ENHRY and CDR2 SYGVKD. V lost 2 bases and J lost 4, with 8 bases in between. The CDR3 loop reads CAISEDSPYGYTF. CDR3 in DNA: TGTGCCATCAGTGAGGACTCCCCCTATGGCTACACCTTC.

The V call is TRBV7-9, the J call TRBJ2-1; TRBD1 is a possible D gene (6 bases). Germline values: CDR1 SEHNR, CDR2 FQNEAQ (reference sequence). The CDR3 is made up of 12 amino acids. V was cut by 10 bases and J by 8 bases, with 15 bases left in between. The CDR3 protein is CATSDSSYEQFF. In DNA form, the CDR3 reads TGTGCCACCTCGGACAGTTCCTATGAGCAGTTCTTC.

This rearrangement joins TRBV7-6 to TRBJ2-4; either TRBD1 or TRBD2 may fit D (5 bases each). The J call may be wrong; the DNA end is better matched by TRBJ2-7. The CDR3 is 17 residues long. Germline assignment: CDR1 SGHVS and CDR2 FNYEAQ. The CDR3, as DNA: TGTGCCAGCAGCTTAGCGGCTGGGACGTACGTCTCCTACGAGCAGTACTTC. Translating it yields CASSLAAGTYVSYEQYF.

This chain links TRBV7-9 with TRBJ2-7, with D possibly being TRBD1 or TRBD2 (5 bases each). The CDR3 runs 15 residues. Germline V CDR1 and CDR2: SEHNR, FQNEAQ (reference sequence). V shed 3 bases and J shed 0 bases, with 12 bases lying between them. CDR3 residues: CASSFGADISYEQYF. The CDR3, as DNA: TGTGCCAGCAGCTTCGGGGCAGATATCTCCTACGAGCAGTACTTC.

The J gene is TRBJ2-4, the V gene TRBV20-1; TRBD1 matches 7 bases. The J call could be wrong; TRBJ2-5 is a better fit for the DNA end. The CDR3 has 13 residues. Germline assignment: CDR1 DFQATT and CDR2 SNEGSKA (reference sequence). This chain's CDR3 is CSASHGTAETQYF. CDR3 DNA: TGCAGTGCTAGCCACGGGACAGCAGAGACCCAGTACTTC.

This clonotype has a handful of counts. This chain uses TRBV4-2 with TRBJ2-5, with 7 bases that match TRBD2. There are 17 residues in the CDR3. CDR1 LGHNA and CDR2 YNFKEQ come from the germline V gene. V shed 1 base, J shed 1 base, and the junction held 9 bases outside the gene matches. CDR3: CASSQVEWGGSQETQYF. The CDR3 bases are TGTGCCAGCAGCCAAGTCGAGTGGGGGGGGAGCCAAGAGACCCAGTACTTC.